This T cell receptor (beta chain) was sequenced for a study of cytomegalovirus exposure and HLA in healthy donors. About the research overall: Researchers previously reported finding fewer than 140 million unique TCR beta sequences from approximately 190 million T cells.

The PCR made use of 60 Vbeta and 13 Jbeta primers. Some clones are missing from TCRdb's copy, which holds only in-frame ones; the method was immunoSEQ multiplex PCR. The table lists about 130,000 clones, around 77% of them singletons. Study-level results: Reportedly, diagnosis of cytomegalovirus status by the classifier showed high specificity and sensitivity.

To note about this clone: Its antigen is unknown.

This TCR was recovered from a man aged 25-40 years in good health and CMV-seronegative. The sample comprised PBMCs.

This CDR3 is CASSWTPGTGGSSDFSGANVLTF. The DNA of the CDR3 is TGTGCCAGCAGCTGGACCCCCGGGACAGGGGGTTCCTCGGACTTCTCTGGGGCCAACGTCCTGACTTTC. The J gene is TRBJ2-6, the V gene TRBV13, with 11 bases lining up with TRBD1. The CDR3 has 23 residues. Losses at the gene ends were 4 bases for V and 0 bases for J; bases not matched to a gene: 20. CDR1 is PRHDT, CDR2 FYEKMQ, per germline (reference sequence). Supplemented by reference TRBV13 and TRBJ2-6, the full variable domain reads AAGVIQSPRHLIKEKRETATLKCYPIPRHDTVYWYQQGPGQDPQFLISFYEKMQSDKGSIPDRFSAQQFSDYHSELNMSSLELGDSALYFCASSWTPGTGGSSDFSGANVLTFGAGSRLTVL.